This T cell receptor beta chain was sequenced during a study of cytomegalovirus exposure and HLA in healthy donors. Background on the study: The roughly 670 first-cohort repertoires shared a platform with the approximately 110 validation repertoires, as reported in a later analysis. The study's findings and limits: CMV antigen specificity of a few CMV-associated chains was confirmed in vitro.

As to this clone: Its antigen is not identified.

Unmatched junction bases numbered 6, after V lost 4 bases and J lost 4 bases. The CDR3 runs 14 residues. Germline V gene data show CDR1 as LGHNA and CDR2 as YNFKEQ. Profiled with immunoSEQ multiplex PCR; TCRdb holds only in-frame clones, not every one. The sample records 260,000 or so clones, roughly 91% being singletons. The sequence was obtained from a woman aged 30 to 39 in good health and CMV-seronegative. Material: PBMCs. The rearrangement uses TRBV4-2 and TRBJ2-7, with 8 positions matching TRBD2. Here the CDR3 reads CASSPKTSGYEQYF. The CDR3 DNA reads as TGTGCCAGCAGCCCCAAAACTAGCGGATACGAGCAGTACTTC.